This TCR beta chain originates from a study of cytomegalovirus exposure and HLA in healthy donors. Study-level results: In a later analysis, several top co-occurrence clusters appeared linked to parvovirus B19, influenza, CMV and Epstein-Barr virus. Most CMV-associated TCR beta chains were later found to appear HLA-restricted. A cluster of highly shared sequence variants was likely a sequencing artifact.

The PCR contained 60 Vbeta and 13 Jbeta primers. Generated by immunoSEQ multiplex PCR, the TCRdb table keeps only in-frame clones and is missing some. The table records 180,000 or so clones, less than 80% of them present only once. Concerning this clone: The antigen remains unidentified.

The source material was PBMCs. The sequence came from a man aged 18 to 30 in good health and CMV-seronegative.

In nucleotides, the CDR3 is TGTGCCAGCAGTTTTGGGCCCCCCGAGGGGTTCTTC. It translates to CASSFGPPEGFF. This chain connects TRBV2 to TRBJ2-1, with D perhaps TRBD2 (5 bases). The germline V gene encodes CDR1 SNHLY and CDR2 FYNNEI. The CDR3 length is 12 residues. Trimming took off 5 bases at V and 15 bases at J, with 17 bases between the two ends.